This T cell receptor (beta chain) was found in a study of blood T cell repertoires in COVID-19. Study context: Acute and convalescent COVID-19 specimens originated in the United States, Italy and Spain. PBMCs, B-cell-depleted T cells, or T cells provided the cDNA or gDNA that made up the material.

The data were produced by immunoSEQ multiplex PCR, yet TCRdb's version contains in-frame clones alone and is incomplete. The sample lists about 140,000 clones; 88% were seen once. It was during active infection that Seattle patients were enrolled and then longitudinally followed. CDR1 and CDR2 from the germline V gene are SGHTA and FQGNSA. V lost 3 bases, J lost 6 bases, and 2 bases stayed unmatched. The CDR3 spans 13 residues. Sample: peripheral blood. The sequence came from a human donor with COVID-19, enrolled during active disease. The donor label of this sample is uncertain. The V call is TRBV7-2, the J call TRBJ1-2; 9 nucleotides line up with TRBD1. Here the CDR3 reads CASSFGQGNGYTF. CDR3 nucleotide sequence: TGTGCCAGCAGCTTTGGACAGGGGAATGGCTACACCTTC.